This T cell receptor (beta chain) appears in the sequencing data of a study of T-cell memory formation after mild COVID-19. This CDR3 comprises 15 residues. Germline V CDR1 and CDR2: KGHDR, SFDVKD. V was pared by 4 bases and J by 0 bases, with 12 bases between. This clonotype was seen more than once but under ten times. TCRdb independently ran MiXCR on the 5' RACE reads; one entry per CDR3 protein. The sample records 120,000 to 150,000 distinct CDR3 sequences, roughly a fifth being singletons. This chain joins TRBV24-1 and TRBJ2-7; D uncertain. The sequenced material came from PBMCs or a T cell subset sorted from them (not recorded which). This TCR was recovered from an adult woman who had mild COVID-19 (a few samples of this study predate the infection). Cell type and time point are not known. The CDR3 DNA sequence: TGTGCCACCAGTGAGCCCCCAAGGAGCTCCTACGAGCAGTACTTC. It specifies CATSEPPRSSYEQYF.